This T cell receptor (beta chain) is from a study of control samples from healthy donors and cancer patients. Data came from immunoSEQ multiplex PCR; TCRdb stores just in-frame clones and leaves some out. Of 150,000 to 200,000 clones listed, over 80% were seen once; the top ten hold around 1.6%. From germline, CDR1 is MNHNS and CDR2 SASEGT. Unmatched junction bases numbered 11, after V lost 7 bases and J lost 4 bases. The CDR3 consists of 15 residues. The receptor was derived from a man between 18 and 29 years old in good health. The sample was blood. The chain carries TRBV6-1 and TRBJ2-7, with 9 bases aligning to TRBD1. In DNA form, the CDR3 reads TGTGCCAGCATAGAGAGGGGACAGGGCTTTTACGAGCAGTACTTC. Protein: CASIERGQGFYEQYF.